The clone carrying this TCR beta chain came up once. Its antigen is not known. These data originate in a study of OX40 agonist ivuxolimab in advanced cancers. Study summary: The dose of intravenous ivuxolimab that patients received every 2 weeks ranged from 0.01 to 10 mg/kg.

Regarding the study as a whole: Researchers report that CD8+ T cells had, on average, more expanded clones than CD4+.

Sequencing used immunoSEQ multiplex PCR; TCRdb keeps in-frame clones, though not all of them. Here the sample spans tens of thousands of clones, around four fifths being singletons. Trimming pared 3 bases from V and 5 bases from J, leaving 17 bases between. This CDR3 has 15 amino acids. Germline V gene data show CDR1 as SGDLS and CDR2 as YYNGEE. The sequence was collected from an adult with an advanced solid tumor such as melanoma, head and neck, liver or kidney cancer. The sample in question was CD4+ or CD8+ T cells sorted from blood, obtained in a trial of the OX40 agonist ivuxolimab. This chain connects TRBV9 to TRBJ2-5; TRBD1 might be the D (6 bases). The CDR3 is CASSATGIEGETQYF. DNA for the CDR3: TGTGCCAGCAGCGCTACAGGGATCGAGGGGGAGACCCAGTACTTC.